This T cell receptor (beta chain) was sequenced in a study of identifying expanded T cells in peripheral blood. This CDR3 comprises 16 residues. The J segment lost 5 bases and the V segment lost 1 base, leaving 9 bases of the junction unmatched. The germline gives CDR1 MNHEY, CDR2 SMNVEV (reference sequence). TCRdb's table, derived via immunoSEQ multiplex PCR, lists solely in-frame clones and lacks some. The table lists about 100,000 clones, roughly 89% of them singletons, with roughly 15% in the top ten. The sample was blood. This chain connects TRBV27 to TRBJ2-7; TRBD2 agrees at 9 bases. This clonotype was sampled from a person aged 18 to 75 in good health. The CDR3 is CASSLLGGGAGNEQYF. CDR3 in DNA: TGTGCCAGCAGTTTATTGGGCGGGGGGGCAGGGAACGAGCAGTACTTC.